This TCR beta chain was sequenced in a study of blood T cell repertoires in COVID-19. Study details: T cells, B-cell-depleted T cells, or PBMCs supplied cDNA or gDNA.

This clone was counted once. Profiling relied on immunoSEQ multiplex PCR, and the TCRdb table lists in-frame clones only, not all of them. The sample holds 200,000 to 250,000 clones, about nine tenths seen once. Germline CDR1 is MNHEY and CDR2 is SMNVEV (reference sequence). The CDR3 length is 13 residues. V lost 6 bases to trimming and J lost 6 bases, with 13 bases between them. The sequenced sample was peripheral blood. The TCR sequence derives from an older woman who had recovered from COVID-19. The chain couples TRBV27 to TRBJ2-3; TRBD1 is a possible D gene (6 bases). CDR3 nucleotide sequence: TGTGCCAGCAGGGGCACAGGGTTCGATACGCAGTATTTT. This gives the protein CASRGTGFDTQYF.